These T cell receptor beta chains were read from a single sample in a study of blood T cell repertoires in COVID-19. Here immunoSEQ multiplex PCR was the method, and the copy in TCRdb shows in-frame clones only, minus some. The data contain 350,000 or so clones, roughly 87% of them seen just once; the ten biggest clones take up roughly 1%. Sequencing input: PBMCs or T cells enriched from blood (not recorded which). The source of these receptors is a woman in her twenties or thirties who had recovered from COVID-19. The CDR3 runs from the conserved cysteine through the conserved F or W. The D gene is left open where the match is weak. Size values are once, few and many counts, or a class for expanded clones, and some rows have none.

TRBV7-8	TRBJ1-5	16	-	-	CASSFSVRSSNQPQHF	TGTGCCAGCAGCTTCTCTGTTCGGTCTAGCAATCAGCCCCAGCATTTT
TRBV7-2	TRBJ1-5	13	-	-	CASSYRVNQPQHF	TGTGCCAGCAGCTACAGAGTCAATCAGCCCCAGCATTTT
TRBV5-1	TRBJ2-7	17	many	-	CASSPKPGTAESYEQYF	TGCGCCAGCAGCCCTAAACCAGGGACTGCTGAGTCCTACGAGCAGTACTTC
TRBV7-9	TRBJ1-1	13	once	-	CASSLNTNTEAFF	TGTGCCAGCAGCTTAAACACGAACACTGAAGCTTTCTTT
TRBV19	TRBJ1-4	16	-	-	CASSPTGFPRDEKLFF	TGTGCCAGTAGTCCAACGGGGTTTCCAAGGGATGAAAAACTGTTTTTT
TRBV2	TRBJ1-1	13	-	-	CASRSWPNTEAFF	TGTGCCAGCAGGTCTTGGCCGAACACTGAAGCTTTCTTT
TRBV23-1	TRBJ2-5	17	-	-	CASSQYGVTEGQETQYF	TGCGCCAGCAGTCAATATGGGGTTACGGAGGGACAAGAGACCCAGTACTTC
TRBV28	TRBJ1-6	14	few	TRBD1	CAGQGGPDNSPLHF	TGTGCCGGGCAGGGGGGCCCAGATAATTCACCCCTCCACTTT
TRBV4-1	TRBJ1-5	15	-	-	CASSQGLDSNQPQHF	TGCGCCAGCAGCCAGGGCTTGGATAGCAATCAGCCCCAGCATTTT
TRBV27	TRBJ1-5	19	-	-	CASSYKSGSIGGRNQPQHF	TGTGCCAGCAGCTACAAGAGCGGTTCCATCGGAGGTCGCAATCAGCCCCAGCATTTT
TRBV5-1	TRBJ1-4	15	-	-	CASSDSAGSGEKLFF	TGCGCCAGCAGCGACTCCGCGGGGTCTGGGGAAAAACTGTTTTTT
TRBV6-6	TRBJ1-2	17	once	TRBD1	CASSHSPGTGGSYGYTF	TGTGCCAGCAGTCATAGTCCCGGGACAGGGGGCAGCTATGGCTACACCTTC
TRBV2	TRBJ1-3	15	-	TRBD1	CASSDRQGMLDTIYF	TGTGCCAGCAGTGATCGACAGGGAATGTTAGACACCATATATTTT
TRBV11-3	TRBJ2-1	15	-	TRBD2	CASSARGGPTNEQFF	TGTGCCAGCAGCGCCCGGGGGGGGCCTACCAATGAGCAGTTCTTC
TRBV7-6	TRBJ2-3	18	-	TRBD2	CASSLISGGTISTDTQYF	TGTGCCAGCAGCTTAATTAGCGGGGGGACGATCAGCACAGATACGCAGTATTTT
TRBV10-3	TRBJ1-1	17	-	TRBD1	CAISESGTGRGSTEAFF	TGTGCCATCAGTGAGTCCGGGACAGGTCGGGGAAGCACTGAAGCTTTCTTT
TRBV29-1	TRBJ2-3	13	-	-	CSVEAGFASSQYF	TGCAGCGTTGAGGCGGGGTTCGCCTCTTCGCAGTATTTT
TRBV11-2	TRBJ2-3	15	-	TRBD2	CASSFGGGFTDTQYF	TGTGCCAGCAGCTTCGGCGGGGGGTTCACAGATACGCAGTATTTT
TRBV28	TRBJ2-7	14	few	TRBD1	CASSLPTGVHEQYF	TGTGCCAGCAGTCTTCCGACAGGGGTCCACGAGCAGTACTTC
TRBV7-2	TRBJ2-7	16	-	TRBD1	CASSLSRPGQVREQYF	TGTGCCAGCAGCTTAAGCCGCCCGGGACAGGTCCGCGAGCAGTACTTC
TRBV24-1	TRBJ1-2	15	once	TRBD1	CATSDRTGSDYGYTF	TGTGCCACCAGTGATCGGACAGGTAGTGACTATGGCTACACCTTC
TRBV5-6	TRBJ2-1	15	-	TRBD2	CASSFMHNLAAEQFF	TGTGCCAGCAGCTTCATGCATAATCTAGCGGCTGAGCAGTTCTTC
TRBV5-1	TRBJ1-2	13	-	-	CASSLALQGGYTF	TGCGCCAGCAGCTTGGCGTTACAGGGAGGCTACACCTTC
TRBV5-8	TRBJ1-3	15	-	-	CASSLGRGPGNTIYF	TGTGCCAGCAGCTTGGGCAGGGGCCCTGGAAACACCATATATTTT
TRBV18	TRBJ1-2	15	-	TRBD1	CASSSGTGSNYGYTF	TGTGCCAGCTCGTCCGGGACAGGGTCTAACTATGGCTACACCTTC
TRBV11-3	TRBJ2-1	12	-	-	CASSQAWDEQFF	TGTGCCAGCAGCCAGGCATGGGATGAGCAGTTCTTC
TRBV25-1	TRBJ1-2	13	-	-	CASSRVENYGYTF	TGTGCCAGCAGTAGAGTCGAAAACTATGGCTACACCTTC